This is a list of T cell receptor beta chains from one sample in a study of CD8 T cells in Susac syndrome. Via MiXCR, TCRdb re-called the immunoSEQ multiplex PCR reads, giving one row per CDR3 protein. Of under 550,000 distinct CDR3 sequences in the sample, approximately 85% are singletons; the top ten hold approximately 0.12%. Sequencing used CD8+ T cells from PBMCs. These receptors came from a human donor with multiple sclerosis. CDR3s leave out the opening cysteine and the closing phenylalanine or tryptophan. Size is stated for part of the rows, as once, few or many counts, or as a class when the clone is expanded.

CDR3 protein	clone size	V gene	J gene
ASRHRQGKNTEAF	NA	TRBV19	TRBJ1-1
ASSPRDRGHHEQY	NA	TRBV19	TRBJ2-7
ASSQVQGTNEKLF	NA	TRBV4-1	TRBJ1-4
ASSIGGGQTVTEAF	NA	TRBV19	TRBJ1-1
AISEQFPGTDQETQY	once	TRBV10-3	TRBJ2-5
ASSPRDTPYEQY	NA	TRBV5-8	TRBJ2-7
ASSYELAGGHGAKNIQY	NA	TRBV6-2/TRBV6-3	TRBJ2-4
ASSRKLNLAGGYQNEQF	NA	TRBV7-9	TRBJ2-1
AWTLIRGNTDTQY	NA	TRBV30	TRBJ2-3
AWIIPGTGYGYT	NA	TRBV30	TRBJ1-2
ASRNRAHEQF	NA	TRBV28	TRBJ2-1
SARRLAGGRDKNIQY	NA	TRBV20-1	TRBJ2-4
ASEDSALGEQY	NA	TRBV25-1	TRBJ2-7
AWAPQGQYEQY	NA	TRBV30	TRBJ2-7
ASSTSLGELF	NA	TRBV11-3	TRBJ2-2
ASHYGPGTSSRNEQF	NA	TRBV19	TRBJ2-1
ASSQDAVSGDWETQY	once	TRBV4-1	TRBJ2-5
SARALLSGDSYEQY	NA	TRBV20-1	TRBJ2-7
AISGGTARNQPQH	NA	TRBV10-3	TRBJ1-5
ASSLRAGGTDTQY	NA	TRBV28	TRBJ2-3
ASSQDSPRLAGFFEQF	NA	TRBV4-1	TRBJ2-1
ASSQDWSTAGRSYEQY	NA	TRBV4-1	TRBJ2-7
ASITGRLNTEAF	NA	TRBV28	TRBJ1-1
AISPDLAGANVLT	once	TRBV10-3	TRBJ2-6
AWSGGLGGTEAF	NA	TRBV30	TRBJ1-1
ATSDRREQPQH	NA	TRBV6-2/TRBV6-3	TRBJ1-5
SARDWEYEKLF	NA	TRBV20-1	TRBJ1-4
ASSYQPGQGLGEQF	few	TRBV6-5	TRBJ2-1
ASTPLGSYNEQF	NA	TRBV11-2	TRBJ2-1
ASSPQPPTGDNQPQH	once	TRBV4-1	TRBJ1-5
ASSYYSNYGYT	NA	TRBV6-2/TRBV6-3	TRBJ1-2
ASSVETSGANVLT	few	TRBV6-1	TRBJ2-6
ASSSDKQATGELF	once	TRBV28	TRBJ2-2
ASSLVAGSREQY	NA	TRBV27	TRBJ2-7
ASRGSRDY	NA	TRBV5-6	TRBJ2-7
ASSLGPSANTGELF	NA	TRBV11-3	TRBJ2-2
ASSLPGRPYEQY	NA	TRBV11-2	TRBJ2-7
SVPPGRSTDTQY	NA	TRBV20-1	TRBJ2-3
ASSYGSMSTEAF	NA	TRBV6-2/TRBV6-3	TRBJ1-1
ASSPAGTGGFGQY	NA	TRBV6-5	TRBJ2-7
SARLIELPSSGNTIY	NA	TRBV20-1	TRBJ1-3
ASSGITGPPSSYEQY	NA	TRBV11-2	TRBJ2-7
ASSYSFVGDNEQF	NA	TRBV6-5	TRBJ2-1
ASPDRYTGELF	few	TRBV28	TRBJ2-2
ASSWEWVSGRASTYNEQF	once	TRBV28	TRBJ2-1
ASSWGGTHNEQF	NA	TRBV27	TRBJ2-1